The 26 T cell receptor beta chains given below trace back to one sample, sequenced in a study of neurological immune-mediated disorders (dated by TCRdb to between 2018 and 2020). Libraries were made using 5' RACE. Sequenced using an Illumina HiSeq 2500. TCRdb took the public reads, trimmed them with fastp at Q25, ran MiXCR for clone calling and kept in-frame beta chains. Every CDR3 protein is listed once, alongside the most common genes and DNA of its rows. The sample table contains tens of thousands of distinct CDR3 sequences; only one count was recorded for under 7.5% of them. The leading ten clones occupy about 4.5% of the sample. Sequenced input: PBMCs. The receptors were sampled from a woman aged 35 to 49 in good health.

This clonotype was seen repeatedly, ten times or more. The V and J genes are TRBV20-1 and TRBJ1-5, with D possibly being TRBD1 (6 bases). The length of the CDR3 is 14 residues. Trimming stripped 6 bases from V and 3 bases from J, with 15 bases between. CDR1 DFQATT and CDR2 SNEGSKA come from the germline V gene (reference sequence). The CDR3 DNA follows: TGCAGTGCCGGGGGGGCTCGGGTCAATCAGCCCCAGCATTTT. Its protein product is CSAGGARVNQPQHF.

Ten or more counts support this clonotype. The CDR3 protein is CASTSVAAGGTDTQYF. The CDR3 DNA follows: TGTGCCAGCACCTCAGTCGCCGCGGGAGGCACAGATACGCAGTATTTT. The chain uses TRBV12-3 or TRBV12-4 and TRBJ2-3, with 7 bases lining up with TRBD2. Trimming removed 7 bases from V and 1 base from J; junction bases left unmatched: 11. CDR3 length: 16 amino acids.

This clonotype occurred many times. The genes are TRBV7-2 and TRBJ2-7; 12 bases agree with TRBD2. The CDR3 covers 14 residues. Unmatched junction bases numbered 2, after V lost 3 bases and J lost 5 bases. The germline CDR1 and CDR2 sequences are SGHTA and FQGNSA. CDR3 amino acids: CASSLTSGSNEQYF. In DNA, the CDR3 is TGTGCCAGCAGCTTGACTAGCGGGAGTAACGAGCAGTACTTC.

This clonotype showed up many times. V and J are TRBV6-5 and TRBJ2-5; TRBD1 or TRBD2 may be the D gene (5 bases each). This CDR3 is built from 17 residues. V shed 0 bases and J shed 5 bases, with 19 bases lying between them. Per the germline V gene, CDR1 is MNHEY and CDR2 is SVGAGI. As DNA, the CDR3 is TGTGCCAGCAGTTACTCGCGGCTGGCCCCCGAGGGGGAGACCCAGTACTTC. It codes for CASSYSRLAPEGETQYF.

This clonotype was picked up a small number of times. The V gene is TRBV27, the J gene TRBJ1-2, with D perhaps TRBD1 (5 bases). The germline gives CDR1 MNHEY, CDR2 SMNVEV (reference sequence). The CDR3 is made up of 16 amino acids. The V end was cut by 8 bases, the J end by 0 bases, with 19 bases between. The CDR3 coding sequence is TGTGCCAGCTCCTTAAGCCTACAGGCCGCTAACTATGGCTACACCTTC. Protein: CASSLSLQAANYGYTF.

There are many counts of this clonotype. The rearrangement uses TRBV7-9 and TRBJ2-7; 7 nucleotides agree with TRBD1. Germline V gene data show CDR1 as SEHNR and CDR2 as FQNEAQ (reference sequence). The CDR3 has 12 amino acids. Losses at the gene ends were 8 bases for V and 5 bases for J; bases not matched to a gene: 6. DNA of the CDR3: TGTGCCAGCGAGACAGGGATTAACGAGCAGTACTTC. It translates to CASETGINEQYF.

This clonotype has a count of ten or more. The genes are TRBV5-1 and TRBJ2-3; D is uncertain. The CDR3 runs to 14 residues. V gave up 0 bases and J gave up 2 bases, with 7 bases separating them. Germline values: CDR1 SGHRS, CDR2 YFSETQ. The CDR3 DNA follows: TGCGCCAGCAGCTTGGATGCAACCACAGATACGCAGTATTTT. This encodes CASSLDATTDTQYF. Full variable domain (missing parts from reference TRBV5-1 and TRBJ2-3): KAGVTQTPRYLIKTRGQQVTLSCSPISGHRSVSWYQQTPGQGLQFLFEYFSETQRNKGNFPGRFSGRQFSNSRSEMNVSTLELGDSALYLCASSLDATTDTQYFGPGTRLTVL.

This clonotype has at least ten counts. The J gene is TRBJ1-5, the V gene TRBV28; D might be TRBD1 (5 bases). Germline V gives CDR1 MDHEN, CDR2 SYDVKM. CDR3 length: 17 residues. V lost 1 base and J 4 bases, leaving 17 bases between the germline ends. The CDR3 spells CASSLLGARERNQPQHF. Here the CDR3 DNA reads TGTGCCAGCAGTTTATTAGGGGCCAGGGAACGGAATCAGCCCCAGCATTTT.

This clonotype was seen a few times. This sequence joins TRBV29-1 and TRBJ2-1, with no clear D. This CDR3 comprises 14 residues. Germline V lookup: CDR1 SQVTM, CDR2 ANQGSEA. The V and J ends lost 6 bases and 0 bases respectively, with 12 bases between them. CDR3 sequence reads: CSVTYIISYNEQFF. The DNA of the CDR3 is TGCAGCGTCACATACATCATCTCCTACAATGAGCAGTTCTTC.

This clonotype occurred many times. This rearrangement joins TRBV9 to TRBJ2-7; tentative D call: TRBD2 (5 bases). CDR3 length: 15 amino acids. Per the germline V gene, CDR1 is SGDLS and CDR2 is YYNGEE. Trimming cost V 4 bases and J 0 bases, with 14 bases left between them. The CDR3, as DNA: TGTGCCAGCAGCCCCCGAGGTAGCGACTCCTACGAGCAGTACTTC. This gives the protein CASSPRGSDSYEQYF.

There are many counts of this clonotype. The genes are TRBV25-1 and TRBJ1-1; no firm D call. Trimming stripped 5 bases from V and 1 base from J, with 14 bases between. This CDR3 is 15 amino acids long. Germline CDR1 MGHDK, CDR2 SYGVNS. The CDR3 spells CASSPHTSGNTEAFF. As DNA, the CDR3 is TGTGCCAGCAGTCCTCACACCTCAGGGAACACTGAAGCTTTCTTT.

There are many counts of this clonotype. This sequence joins TRBV7-8 and TRBJ2-1; D not certain. Germline lookup yields CDR1 SGHVS and CDR2 FQNEAQ. The ends were cut back, 0 bases at V and 5 bases at J, with 14 bases in the middle. The CDR3 covers 16 residues. The CDR3 region has the DNA TGTGCCAGCAGCTTAGCTAGCAGAGGTCCTAACAATGAGCAGTTCTTC. Translated, it gives CASSLASRGPNNEQFF.

Ten or more counts support this clonotype. The chain recombines TRBV6-5 with TRBJ2-5; a weak D match, TRBD1 (5 bases). The CDR3 is 15 amino acids. Trimming pared 0 bases from V and 1 base from J, leaving 9 bases between. Germline-derived CDR1 and CDR2 are MNHEY and SVGAGI. CDR3 region: CASSYSGASQETQYF. The CDR3 nucleotides read TGTGCCAGCAGTTACTCAGGGGCCAGCCAAGAGACCCAGTACTTC.

This clonotype showed up many times. This chain uses TRBV20-1 with TRBJ1-5; no clear D gene. The CDR3 has 14 amino acids. Germline CDR1 and CDR2: DFQATT and SNEGSKA (reference sequence). V lost 0 bases and J 4 bases, leaving 10 bases between the germline ends. This CDR3 reads CSARETDSNQPQHF. The DNA of the CDR3 is TGCAGTGCTAGAGAGACGGATAGTAATCAGCCCCAGCATTTT.

This clonotype has ten or more counts. The chain employs TRBV5-1 and TRBJ2-5, with TRBD1 as a possible D gene (6 bases). This CDR3 is 15 amino acids long. Germline loops: CDR1 SGHRS, CDR2 YFSETQ. Trimming pared 0 bases from V and 2 bases from J, leaving 11 bases between. Written as DNA, the CDR3 is TGCGCCAGCAGCTTGGATGGCAGGGGTCAAGAGACCCAGTACTTC. Its translation is CASSLDGRGQETQYF.

This clonotype was counted ten times or more. The V call is TRBV5-6, the J call TRBJ1-4, with D possibly matching TRBD1 (6 bases). V was trimmed by 4 bases and J by 7 bases, leaving 17 bases between them. The CDR3 runs to 15 residues. The germline V gene has CDR1 SGHDT and CDR2 YYEEEE. DNA of the CDR3: TGTGCCAGCAGCGAAAACACAGGGTTTGGTGAAAAACTGTTTTTT. The encoded protein is CASSENTGFGEKLFF. The entire variable domain, with the rest obtained from reference TRBV5-6 and TRBJ1-4, is as follows: DAGVTQSPTHLIKTRGQQVTLRCSPKSGHDTVSWYQQALGQGPQFIFQYYEEEERQRGNFPDRFSGHQFPNYSSELNVNALLLGDSALYLCASSENTGFGEKLFFGSGTQLSVL.

The chain employs TRBV27 and TRBJ1-5, with D perhaps TRBD1 (5 bases). Trimming removed 9 bases at V and 0 bases at J, with 12 bases between. The germline V gene has CDR1 MNHEY and CDR2 SMNVEV (reference sequence). The CDR3 has 14 amino acids. CDR3 sequence: CASASTASNQPQHF. CDR3 coding DNA: TGTGCCAGTGCCTCGACAGCTAGCAATCAGCCCCAGCATTTT.

This clonotype has ten or more counts. The rearrangement joins TRBV28 to TRBJ1-2; D gene unclear. V was cut by 6 bases and J by 5 bases, with 10 bases left in between. CDR1 and CDR2 from the germline V gene are MDHEN and SYDVKM. The CDR3 has 12 residues. For the CDR3, the DNA is TGTGCCAGCAGCGACGGACGGTATGGCTACACCTTC. Its protein product is CASSDGRYGYTF.

This clonotype was counted ten times or more. The V gene is TRBV4-1, the J gene TRBJ2-7; 7 bases fit TRBD1. The junction had 6 bases not matched to a gene; V was cut back by 4 bases and J by 3 bases. Germline V gene lookup returns CDR1 MGHRA and CDR2 YSYEKL. The CDR3 covers 14 residues. CDR3 in DNA: TGCGCCAGCAGCCTTGGACAGGTCGGCTACGAGCAGTACTTC. It translates to CASSLGQVGYEQYF.

This clonotype has ten or more counts. The rearrangement links TRBV28 to TRBJ2-2, with 7 positions matching TRBD2. CDR1 and CDR2 (germline): MDHEN, SYDVKM. The V and J ends lost 2 bases and 6 bases, in that order; junction bases with no gene match: 12. The CDR3 is made up of 17 amino acids. The CDR3 loop reads CASSLSLGRDGAGELFF. CDR3 sequence (DNA): TGTGCCAGCAGTTTAAGTTTGGGGAGGGATGGCGCCGGGGAGCTGTTTTTT.

The sample holds many counts of this clonotype. J is TRBJ2-2 and V is TRBV6-1; 12 nucleotides line up with TRBD2. The junction had 3 bases not matched to a gene; V was cut back by 4 bases and J by 6 bases. The CDR3 is made up of 15 amino acids. Germline V CDR1 and CDR2: MNHNS, SASEGT. The CDR3 nucleotides read TGTGCCAGCAGTGCTAGCGGGGGGGCCCCCGGGGAGCTGTTTTTT. Amino acids: CASSASGGAPGELFF.

This clonotype was detected many times. This CDR3 is CASSLERGSRYEQYF. CDR3 nucleotide sequence: TGTGCCAGCAGCTTAGAGCGCGGCAGTCGCTACGAGCAGTACTTC. The rearrangement joins TRBV11-2 to TRBJ2-7; the D is unclear. The CDR3 runs 15 residues. The ends were cut back, 0 bases at V and 3 bases at J, with 12 bases in the middle. Per the germline V gene, CDR1 is SGHAT and CDR2 is FQNNGV. Full variable domain (outside the CDR3, taken from reference TRBV11-2 and TRBJ2-7): EAGVAQSPRYKIIEKRQSVAFWCNPISGHATLYWYQQILGQGPKLLIQFQNNGVVDDSQLPKDRFSAERLKGVDSTLKIQPAKLEDSAVYLCASSLERGSRYEQYFGPGTRLTVT.

In its sample, this clonotype was seen many times. The rearrangement uses TRBV20-1 and TRBJ1-1; TRBD1 agrees at 10 bases. V shed 5 bases, J shed 4 bases, and the junction held 4 bases outside the gene matches. Germline loops: CDR1 DFQATT, CDR2 SNEGSKA (reference sequence). The CDR3 consists of 13 residues. This CDR3 is CSAGQGVGTEAFF. The CDR3 region has the DNA TGCAGTGCTGGACAGGGGGTAGGCACTGAAGCTTTCTTT.

This clonotype showed up many times. The V gene is TRBV5-6, the J gene TRBJ2-1, with 7 bases aligning to TRBD2. From germline, CDR1 is SGHDT and CDR2 YYEEEE. CDR3 length: 16 residues. Germline trimming cut 3 bases from V and 8 bases from J; bases unmatched to any gene: 14. The CDR3 reads CASSSLHREEVDEQFF. The DNA for the CDR3 is TGTGCCAGCAGCTCCCTCCACCGGGAGGAAGTCGATGAGCAGTTCTTC. The full variable domain, its missing parts supplied by reference TRBV5-6 and TRBJ2-1, is DAGVTQSPTHLIKTRGQQVTLRCSPKSGHDTVSWYQQALGQGPQFIFQYYEEEERQRGNFPDRFSGHQFPNYSSELNVNALLLGDSALYLCASSSLHREEVDEQFFGPGTRLTVL.

In this sample, this clonotype turned up many times. This chain uses TRBV10-3 with TRBJ1-5; no clear D gene. CDR3 length equals 13 residues. The germline CDR1 and CDR2 sequences are ENHRY and SYGVKD. V lost 6 bases and J 3 bases, leaving 9 bases between the germline ends. The CDR3 DNA sequence: TGTGCCATCAGAGGCAACCTCAATCAGCCCCAGCATTTT. Encoded protein: CAIRGNLNQPQHF.

This clonotype was counted many times. V and J are TRBV5-1 and TRBJ2-5, with TRBD2 matching 7 bases. The germline V gene encodes CDR1 SGHRS and CDR2 YFSETQ. The length of the CDR3 is 14 residues. The V and J ends lost 7 bases and 2 bases, in that order; junction bases with no gene match: 8. In DNA form, the CDR3 reads TGCGCCAGCCAAATCTCCGGGGGGCAAGAGACCCAGTACTTC. Encoded protein: CASQISGGQETQYF.